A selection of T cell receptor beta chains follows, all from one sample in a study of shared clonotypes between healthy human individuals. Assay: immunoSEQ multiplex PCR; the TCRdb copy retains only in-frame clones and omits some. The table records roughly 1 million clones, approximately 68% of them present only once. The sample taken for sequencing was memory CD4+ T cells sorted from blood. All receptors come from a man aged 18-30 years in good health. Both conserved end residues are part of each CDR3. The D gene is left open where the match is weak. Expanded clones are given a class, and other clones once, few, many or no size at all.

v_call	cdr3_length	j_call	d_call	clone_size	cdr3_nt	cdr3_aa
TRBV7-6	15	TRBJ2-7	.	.	TGTGCCAGCAGCTTAGGCCCACGTGGAGACTACGAGCAGTACTTC	CASSLGPRGDYEQYF
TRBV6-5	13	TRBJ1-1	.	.	TGTGCCAGCGTTAGGCCGGGGAGCACTGAAGCTTTCTTT	CASVRPGSTEAFF
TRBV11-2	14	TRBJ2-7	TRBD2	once	TGTGCCAGCAGGTCAAGCGGGAGGGCCTCCGAGCAGTACTTC	CASRSSGRASEQYF
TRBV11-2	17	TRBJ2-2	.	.	TGTGCCAGCAGCTTAGTCAGGGGCTCCACTAACACCGGGGAGCTGTTTTTT	CASSLVRGSTNTGELFF
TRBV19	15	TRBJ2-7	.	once	TGTGCCAGTACCCCCCAGGTAGGAGTCGGATACGAGCAGTACTTC	CASTPQVGVGYEQYF
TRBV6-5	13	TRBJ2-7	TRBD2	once	TGTGCCAGCAGTAAAGCGGGAGCCTACGAGCAGTACTTC	CASSKAGAYEQYF
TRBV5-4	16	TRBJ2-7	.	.	TGCGCCAGCAGCCAGAGCACTGGCGGGACGATCTACGAGCAGTACTTC	CASSQSTGGTIYEQYF
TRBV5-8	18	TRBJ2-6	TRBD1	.	TGTGCCAGCAGCACGGGACAGGGATCATCATCTGGGGCCAACGTCCTGACTTTC	CASSTGQGSSSGANVLTF
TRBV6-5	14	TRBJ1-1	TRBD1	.	TGTGCCAGCAGGAAGGGGACAGGGGACACTGAAGCTTTCTTT	CASRKGTGDTEAFF
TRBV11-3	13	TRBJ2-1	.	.	TGTGCCAGCAGCTTAGATACCTACAATGAGCAGTTCTTC	CASSLDTYNEQFF
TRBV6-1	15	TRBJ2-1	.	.	TGTGCCAGCAGTGAGGCCCCTACTGGGTACAATGAGCAGTTCTTC	CASSEAPTGYNEQFF
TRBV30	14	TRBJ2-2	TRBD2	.	TGTGCCTGGCGACCGGGACTAGTGACCGGGGAGCTGTTTTTT	CAWRPGLVTGELFF
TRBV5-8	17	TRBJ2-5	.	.	TGTGCCAGCAGCTTGGGGCGCGGGGTCGCTCACCAAGAGACCCAGTACTTC	CASSLGRGVAHQETQYF
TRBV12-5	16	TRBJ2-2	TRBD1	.	TGTGCTAGTGGACTCCCCACCGGGACAGGGCCCGGGGAGCTGTTTTTT	CASGLPTGTGPGELFF
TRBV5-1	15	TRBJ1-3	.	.	TGCGCCAGCAGCTTGGTTAGCGGCTATGGAAACACCATATATTTT	CASSLVSGYGNTIYF
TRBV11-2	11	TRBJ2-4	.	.	TGTGCCAGCAGCTTCCAGGGCTTTCAGTACTTC	CASSFQGFQYF
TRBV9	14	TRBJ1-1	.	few	TGTGCCAGCAGCGTAGGGAGTTGGAACACTGAAGCTTTCTTT	CASSVGSWNTEAFF
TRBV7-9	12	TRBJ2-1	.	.	TGTGCCAGCAGCCCCCGTAGGAGTGAGCAGTTCTTC	CASSPRRSEQFF
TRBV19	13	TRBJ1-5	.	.	TGTGCCAGTAGTCTCAGGAGGGATCAGCCCCAGCATTTT	CASSLRRDQPQHF
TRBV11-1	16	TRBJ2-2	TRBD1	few	TGTGCCAGCAGCCGACGCCCACAGGGGAGCACCGGGGAGCTGTTTTTT	CASSRRPQGSTGELFF
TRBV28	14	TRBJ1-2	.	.	TGTGCCAGCACCCTGTCGCCTGGGGACTATGGCTACACCTTC	CASTLSPGDYGYTF
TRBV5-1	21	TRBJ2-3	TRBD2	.	TGCGCCAGCAGCTCACGCCGGGGACTAGCGGGGGGAGACGTAGGTACAGATACGCAGTATTTT	CASSSRRGLAGGDVGTDTQYF
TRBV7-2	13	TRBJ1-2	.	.	TGTGCCAGCAGCCCCCACTTTAGGGATGGCTACACCTTC	CASSPHFRDGYTF
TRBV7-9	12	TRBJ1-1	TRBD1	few	TGTGCCAGCAGCTTAGGACAGGGTCCAGCTTTCTTT	CASSLGQGPAFF
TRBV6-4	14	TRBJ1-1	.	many	TGTGCCAGCAGTCCCGGGGGGACGAACACTGAAGCTTTCTTT	CASSPGGTNTEAFF
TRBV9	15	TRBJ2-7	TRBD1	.	TGTGCCAGCAGCACCGGACAGGCCAGCTCCTACGAGCAGTACTTC	CASSTGQASSYEQYF
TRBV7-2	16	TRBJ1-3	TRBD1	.	TGTGCCAGCAGCAGGGAGACAGGGAGCTCTGGAAACACCATATATTTT	CASSRETGSSGNTIYF
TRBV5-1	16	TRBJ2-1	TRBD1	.	TGCGCCAGCAGCTGGGGGACAGGGGCTATCTACAATGAGCAGTTCTTC	CASSWGTGAIYNEQFF
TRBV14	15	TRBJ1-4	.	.	TGTGCCAGCAGCCAAGTAGGTAGGAGTAATGAAAAACTGTTTTTT	CASSQVGRSNEKLFF
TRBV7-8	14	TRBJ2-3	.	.	TGTGCCAGCAGCTTAGCGGGAGTAGGAGATACGCAGTATTTT	CASSLAGVGDTQYF
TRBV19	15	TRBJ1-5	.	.	TGTGCCAGTAGTATATCGGGCATGAGCAATCAGCCCCAGCATTTT	CASSISGMSNQPQHF
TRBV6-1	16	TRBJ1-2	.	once	TGTGCCAGCAGTGAAGCCCCGGACGGGAGTCAAAGTGGCTACACCTTC	CASSEAPDGSQSGYTF
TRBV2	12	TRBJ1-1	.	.	TGTGCCAGCATGGGGGGAAATACTGAAGCTTTCTTT	CASMGGNTEAFF
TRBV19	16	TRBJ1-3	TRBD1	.	TGTGCCAGTAGTTCGGATACAGGGGGCTCTGGAAACACCATATATTTT	CASSSDTGGSGNTIYF
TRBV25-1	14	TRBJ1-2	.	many	TGTGCCAGCAGTGATCGGGGGGCGGGCTATGGCTACACCTTC	CASSDRGAGYGYTF
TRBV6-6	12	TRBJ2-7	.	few	TGTGCCAGCAGTGCGACGGCCTACGAGCAGTACTTC	CASSATAYEQYF
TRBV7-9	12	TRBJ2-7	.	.	TGTGCCAGCAGCTTACAGGCGGTCGAGCAGTACTTC	CASSLQAVEQYF
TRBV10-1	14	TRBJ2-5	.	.	TGCGCCAGCAGCGCCGCGGACTTCCCGGAGACCCAGTACTTC	CASSAADFPETQYF
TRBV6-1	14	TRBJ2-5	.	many	TGTGCCAGCACCATACCAGGGGTCCAAGAGACCCAGTACTTC	CASTIPGVQETQYF
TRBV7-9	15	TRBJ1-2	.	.	TGTGCCAGCAGCTTTAGGAGAGACTCCGACTATGGCTACACCTTC	CASSFRRDSDYGYTF
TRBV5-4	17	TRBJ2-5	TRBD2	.	TGTGCCAGCAGCCCTCAAGGGGCTAGCGGAGGAAAGGGGACCCAGTACTTC	CASSPQGASGGKGTQYF
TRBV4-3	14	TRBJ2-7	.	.	TGCGCCAGCAGCCAAGCCAGGGACTCCTACGAGCAGTACTTC	CASSQARDSYEQYF
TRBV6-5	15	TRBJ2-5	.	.	TGTGCCAGCAGTTACGGACCAGGGTCGTGGGAGACCCAGTACTTC	CASSYGPGSWETQYF
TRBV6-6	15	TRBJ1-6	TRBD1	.	TGTGCCAGTGACCTAGGGGGCAGCGGTAATTCACCCCTCCACTTT	CASDLGGSGNSPLHF
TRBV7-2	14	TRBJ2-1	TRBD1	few	TGTGCCAGCAGCTTAGGGACAGGGGGAAATGAGCAGTTCTTC	CASSLGTGGNEQFF
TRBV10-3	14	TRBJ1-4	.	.	TGTGCCATCAGTGAGGGTACAACTAATGAAAAACTGTTTTTT	CAISEGTTNEKLFF
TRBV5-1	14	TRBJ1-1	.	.	TGCGCCAGCAGTTCGGAAGGGTTGAACACTGAAGCTTTCTTT	CASSSEGLNTEAFF
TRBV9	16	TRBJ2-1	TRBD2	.	TGTGCCAGCAGCCTTATTGGGGGACTAGCTGGAAATGAGCAGTTCTTC	CASSLIGGLAGNEQFF
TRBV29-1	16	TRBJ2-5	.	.	TGCAGCGCGATGGGCTCAGGGAGCCAGATTATGAAGACCCAGTACTTC	CSAMGSGSQIMKTQYF
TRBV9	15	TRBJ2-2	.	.	TGTGCCAGCAGCCCCCTAGGGGTGAACACCGGGGAGCTGTTTTTT	CASSPLGVNTGELFF
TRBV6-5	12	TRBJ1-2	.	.	TGTGCCAGCAGTTCAACTAACTATGGCTACACCTTC	CASSSTNYGYTF
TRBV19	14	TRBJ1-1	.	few	TGTGCCAGTAGTCGGGTGTTACCGAACACTGAAGCTTTCTTT	CASSRVLPNTEAFF
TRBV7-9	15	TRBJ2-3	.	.	TGTGTCAGCAGCTGGACCGGGACTCTCACAGATACGCAGTATTTT	CVSSWTGTLTDTQYF
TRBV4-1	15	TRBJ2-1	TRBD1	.	TGCGCCAGCAGCCCGGGACAGGGGGCCTACAATGAGCAGTTCTTC	CASSPGQGAYNEQFF
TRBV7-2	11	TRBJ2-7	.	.	TGTGCCAGCGGGCGGACGAACGAGCAGTACTTC	CASGRTNEQYF
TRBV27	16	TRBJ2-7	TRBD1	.	TGTGCCAGCAGTAGCTCGCGACAGGGGGCAGGTTACGAGCAGTACTTC	CASSSSRQGAGYEQYF
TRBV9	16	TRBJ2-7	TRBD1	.	TGTGCCAGCAGCTCTTTTTCGACAGGGGCGGTGGGAGAGCAGTACTTC	CASSSFSTGAVGEQYF
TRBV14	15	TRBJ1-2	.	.	TGTGCCAGCAGCCAGAGGGAGGACTCTAACTATGGCTACACCTTC	CASSQREDSNYGYTF
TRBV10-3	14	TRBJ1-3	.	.	TGTGCCATCAGTGAGGGGGCGTCTGGAAACACCATATATTTT	CAISEGASGNTIYF
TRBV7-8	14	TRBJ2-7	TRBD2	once	TGTGCCAGCAGCTTAGTACTAGCGGCCTACGAGCAGTACTTC	CASSLVLAAYEQYF